Sequencing of this T cell receptor (beta chain) was carried out in a study of T cell repertoires in cytomegalovirus infection. Across the whole study: The study used recently identified HLA-C-restricted and well-studied HLA-B-restricted CMV epitopes. Signatures in public TCR beta sequences pointed to both CMV infection and matching HLA type. Study results and caveats: In two of eight donors, the top clonotype was HLA-C-restricted CMV-specific.

The CDR3 runs 18 residues. The germline V gene has CDR1 DFQATT and CDR2 SNEGSKA (reference sequence). Trimming removed 0 bases from V and 0 bases from J, with 21 bases in between. As concerns this clonotype: The antigen remains undetermined.

TCRdb re-derived calls from the reads in MiXCR, one entry per CDR3 protein. The repertoire includes about 740,000 distinct CDR3 sequences, around 31% of them detected once, and around a sixth sits in the top ten. The origin of this receptor is a human donor in good health (CMV status not recorded). Some clones in this sample may be carry-over from other donors' samples. The chain carries TRBV20-1 and TRBJ2-7, with D maybe TRBD2 (5 bases). The sequencing used cultured PBMCs, collected from culture after CMV antigen stimulation. The CDR3: CSARDRRYGLISSYEQYF. The CDR3 region has the DNA TGCAGTGCTAGAGATCGTCGTTACGGACTTATCAGCTCCTACGAGCAGTACTTC.